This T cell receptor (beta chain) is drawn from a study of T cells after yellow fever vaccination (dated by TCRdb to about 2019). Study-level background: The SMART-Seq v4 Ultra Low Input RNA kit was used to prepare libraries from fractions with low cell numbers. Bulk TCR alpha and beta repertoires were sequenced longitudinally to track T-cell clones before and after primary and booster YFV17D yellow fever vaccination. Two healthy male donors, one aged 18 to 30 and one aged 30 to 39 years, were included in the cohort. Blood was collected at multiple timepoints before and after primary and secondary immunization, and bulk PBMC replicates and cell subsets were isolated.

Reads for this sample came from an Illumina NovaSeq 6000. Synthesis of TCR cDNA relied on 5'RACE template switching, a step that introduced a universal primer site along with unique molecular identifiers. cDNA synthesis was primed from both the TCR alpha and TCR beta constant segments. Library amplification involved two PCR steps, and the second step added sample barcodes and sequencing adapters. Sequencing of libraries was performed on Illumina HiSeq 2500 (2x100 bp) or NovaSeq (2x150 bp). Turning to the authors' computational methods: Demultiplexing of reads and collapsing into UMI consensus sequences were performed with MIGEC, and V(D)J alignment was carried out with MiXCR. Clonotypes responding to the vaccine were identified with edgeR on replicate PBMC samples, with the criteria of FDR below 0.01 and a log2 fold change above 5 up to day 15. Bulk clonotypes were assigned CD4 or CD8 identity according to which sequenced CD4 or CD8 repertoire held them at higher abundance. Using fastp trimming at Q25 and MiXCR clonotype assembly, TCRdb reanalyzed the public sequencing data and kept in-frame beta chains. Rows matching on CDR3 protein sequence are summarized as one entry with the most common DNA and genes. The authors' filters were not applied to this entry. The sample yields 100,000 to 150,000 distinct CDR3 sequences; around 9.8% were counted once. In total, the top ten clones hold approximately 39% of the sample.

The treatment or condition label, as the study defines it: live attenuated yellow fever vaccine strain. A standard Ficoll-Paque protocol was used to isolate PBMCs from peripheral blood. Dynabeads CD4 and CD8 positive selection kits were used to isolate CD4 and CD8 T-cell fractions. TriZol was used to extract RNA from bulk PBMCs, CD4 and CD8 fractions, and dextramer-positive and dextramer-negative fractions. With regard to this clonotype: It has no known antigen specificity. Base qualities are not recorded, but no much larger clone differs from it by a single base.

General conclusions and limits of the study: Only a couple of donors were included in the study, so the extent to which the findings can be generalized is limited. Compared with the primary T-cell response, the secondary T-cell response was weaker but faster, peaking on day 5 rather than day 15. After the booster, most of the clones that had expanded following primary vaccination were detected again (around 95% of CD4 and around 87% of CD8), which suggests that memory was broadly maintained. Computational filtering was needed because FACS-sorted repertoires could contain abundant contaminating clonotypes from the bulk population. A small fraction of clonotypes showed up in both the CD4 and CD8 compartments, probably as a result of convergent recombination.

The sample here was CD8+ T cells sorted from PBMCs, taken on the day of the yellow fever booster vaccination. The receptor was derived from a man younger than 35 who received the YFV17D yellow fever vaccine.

The DNA is as follows: TGCAGCGTTGAAGACCCGGGACTAGCCCTCCCCACAGATACGCAGTATTTT. Its translation is CSVEDPGLALPTDTQYF. The V gene is TRBV29-1 and the J gene is TRBJ2-3, and 9 bases in between align with TRBD2. Trimming accounts for 0 bases at V and 2 bases at J, while the number of junction bases matched to no gene is 9. The CDR3 has 17 amino acids, counting the end cysteine and phenylalanine. Only CDR3 DNA is held: 51 bases, read in frame from base 1. Reading the germline V gene gives CDR1 SQVTM and CDR2 ANQGSEA.